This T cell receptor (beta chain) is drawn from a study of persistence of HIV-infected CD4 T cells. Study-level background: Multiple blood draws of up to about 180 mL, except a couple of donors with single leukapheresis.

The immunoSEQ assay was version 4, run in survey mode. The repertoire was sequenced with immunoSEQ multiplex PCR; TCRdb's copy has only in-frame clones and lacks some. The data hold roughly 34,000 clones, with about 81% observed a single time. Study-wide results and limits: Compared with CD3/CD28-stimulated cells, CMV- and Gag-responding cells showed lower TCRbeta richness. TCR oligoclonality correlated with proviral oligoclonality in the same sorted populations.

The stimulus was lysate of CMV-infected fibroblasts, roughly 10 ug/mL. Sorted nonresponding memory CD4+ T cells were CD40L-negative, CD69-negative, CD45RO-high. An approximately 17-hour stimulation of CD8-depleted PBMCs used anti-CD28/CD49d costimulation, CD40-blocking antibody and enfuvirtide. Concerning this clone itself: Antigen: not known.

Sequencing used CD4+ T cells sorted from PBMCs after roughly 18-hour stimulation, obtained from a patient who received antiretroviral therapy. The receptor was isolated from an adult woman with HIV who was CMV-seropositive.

CDR3 coding DNA: TGTGCCAGCAGTGAGGGGGCCGATCAGCCCCAGCATTTT. Protein sequence: CASSEGADQPQHF. The chain couples TRBV25-1 to TRBJ1-5; weak D call: TRBD1 (6 bases). Trimming cost V 3 bases and J 5 bases, with 8 bases left between them. This CDR3 has 13 residues. The germline CDR1 and CDR2 sequences are MGHDK and SYGVNS.